This T cell receptor beta chain was recorded in a study of cytomegalovirus exposure and HLA in healthy donors. Study overall: As an earlier analysis found, around 190 million T cells yielded about 100 million unique TCR beta sequences. General study points: Presence/absence analyses treated sequencing depth as roughly uniform across donors. As a later analysis revealed, most CMV-associated TCR beta chains appeared HLA-restricted. Among the CMV-associated chains, a few were confirmed in vitro as specific for CMV antigens.

PCR employed 60 Vbeta and 13 Jbeta primers. The data were produced by immunoSEQ multiplex PCR, yet TCRdb's version contains in-frame clones alone and is incomplete. The repertoire table contains fewer than 250,000 clones. For this clone: Its antigen is not identified.

This CDR3 is built from 16 residues. Germline CDR1 is KGHSH and CDR2 is LQKENI. Trimming removed 4 bases from V and 8 bases from J; junction bases left unmatched: 11. The TCR originated in a woman younger than 45 in good health and CMV-seropositive. Input material: PBMCs. The rearrangement joins TRBV18 to TRBJ1-4; TRBD1 aligns across 9 bases. CDR3 sequence: CASSLTPGQGNEKLFF. In DNA form, the CDR3 reads TGTGCCAGCTCACTTACGCCGGGACAGGGAAACGAAAAACTGTTTTTT.